Listed below are T cell receptor beta chains from one sample, sequenced in a study of blood T cells in healthy people across ages. In TCRdb, the 5' RACE reads were re-called with MiXCR into one record per CDR3 protein. The sample comprises about 800,000 distinct CDR3 sequences, 55% to 70% of which are singletons, and approximately 21% rests with the top ten. Source material: blood. The receptors were sampled from a man aged 30 to 39 in good health. Each CDR3 is given with its conserved first and last residue. The D gene is left open where the match is weak. Clone size is not always given. Where it is, it says once, few, many or a class for expanded clones.

TRBD2	.	TRBV4-2	TRBJ2-3	CVSSQGLAGNTDTQYF	TGTGTCAGCAGCCAGGGACTAGCGGGGAACACAGATACGCAGTATTTT
.	few	TRBV4-1	TRBJ2-7	CASSLVEGEGYEQYF	TGCGCCAGCAGCCTCGTCGAGGGGGAGGGGTACGAGCAGTACTTC
.	.	TRBV6-1	TRBJ2-7	CASRYYEQYF	TGTGCCAGCAGATACTACGAGCAGTACTTC
.	.	TRBV7-2	TRBJ1-2	CASSLASEGGRGYTF	TGTGCCAGCAGCTTAGCGTCCGAAGGGGGTCGGGGCTACACCTTC
.	few	TRBV4-3	TRBJ2-1	CASSQSPQGGEDNEQFF	TGCGCCAGCAGCCAATCCCCGCAAGGGGGAGAAGACAATGAGCAGTTCTTC
.	.	TRBV20-1	TRBJ2-5	CSARLPGRMQETQYF	TGCAGTGCTAGATTGCCCGGGCGTATGCAAGAGACCCAGTACTTC
.	.	TRBV9	TRBJ1-2	CASSATDSYGYTF	TGTGCCAGCAGCGCTACCGACAGCTATGGCTACACCTTC
.	.	TRBV6-1	TRBJ2-2	CASPAPPGNTGELFF	TGTGCCAGCCCGGCGCCCCCCGGGAACACCGGGGAGCTGTTTTTT
.	.	TRBV7-2	TRBJ2-3	CASSPRIGATDTQYF	TGTGCCAGCAGCCCAAGGATAGGGGCCACAGATACGCAGTATTTT
TRBD2	.	TRBV7-2	TRBJ2-1	CASSDSGSNEQFF	TGTGCCAGCAGCGACAGCGGGAGCAATGAGCAGTTCTTC
.	.	TRBV20-1	TRBJ2-7	CSATESSYEQYF	TGCAGTGCTACGGAGAGCTCCTACGAGCAGTACTTC
.	.	TRBV5-6	TRBJ2-1	CASSLVGQGLGEQFF	TGTGCCAGCAGCTTGGTTGGGCAGGGGCTGGGTGAGCAGTTCTTC
.	.	TRBV12-3/TRBV12-4	TRBJ1-1	CASITRTQAFF	TGTGCCAGCATCACCAGGACACAAGCTTTCTTT
TRBD1	.	TRBV6-1	TRBJ2-1	CASVKGAWDNEQFF	TGTGCCAGCGTCAAGGGGGCTTGGGACAATGAGCAGTTCTTC
.	.	TRBV7-9	TRBJ1-2	CASSFLPDGYTF	TGTGCCAGCAGCTTTCTTCCGGATGGCTACACCTTC
TRBD1	.	TRBV4-1	TRBJ2-7	CASSPRDRSDGEQYF	TGCGCCAGCAGCCCCCGGGACAGGTCAGACGGCGAGCAGTACTTC
.	.	TRBV6-2/TRBV6-3	TRBJ2-7	CASSCQDTYEQYF	TGTGCCAGCAGTTGTCAGGATACCTACGAGCAGTACTTC
.	.	TRBV14	TRBJ1-2	CASSPGHQNYGYTF	TGTGCCAGCAGCCCGGGACACCAGAACTATGGCTACACCTTC
.	.	TRBV6-6	TRBJ2-7	CASSYSVTSTLEQYF	TGTGCCAGCAGTTACTCGGTTACATCTACTCTCGAGCAGTACTTC
TRBD2	few	TRBV10-3	TRBJ2-1	CAISGGWEGDNEQFF	TGTGCCATCAGTGGGGGGTGGGAGGGAGACAATGAGCAGTTCTTC
.	once	TRBV4-3	TRBJ2-5	CASSQDRISGQETQYF	TGCGCCAGCAGCCAAGATAGAATTAGCGGCCAAGAGACCCAGTACTTC
.	.	TRBV20-1	TRBJ1-1	CSARGRVNTEAFF	TGCAGTGCTAGAGGTAGGGTGAACACTGAAGCTTTCTTT
.	few	TRBV29-1	TRBJ2-1	CSVGSSRGQFF	TGCAGCGTTGGTAGCTCCCGAGGGCAGTTCTTC
.	.	TRBV21-1	TRBJ2-7	CARNSREVRLLSSYNEQYF	TGTGCCAGGAACTCCCGGGAAGTCCGACTACTTAGCTCCTACAATGAGCAGTACTTC
.	.	TRBV28	TRBJ2-1	CATEWGASTNEQFF	TGTGCCACCGAGTGGGGGGCCTCGACCAATGAGCAGTTCTTC
.	few	TRBV27	TRBJ2-7	CASSSVAPAMRVSSYEQYF	TGTGCCAGCAGTTCTGTTGCGCCCGCCATGCGGGTCAGCTCCTACGAGCAGTACTTC
TRBD1	.	TRBV24-1	TRBJ1-5	CATSDPWTGNQPQHF	TGTGCCACCAGTGATCCCTGGACAGGGAATCAGCCCCAGCATTTT
.	few	TRBV21-1	TRBJ1-4	CASSDGRKEKLFF	TGTGCCAGCTCCGACGGGCGAAAAGAAAAACTGTTTTTT
TRBD1	.	TRBV20-1	TRBJ2-3	CSARGDRLSTDTQYF	TGCAGTGCTAGGGGGGACAGACTCAGCACAGATACGCAGTATTTT
.	once	TRBV29-1	TRBJ2-3	CSVVGAGEGVDTQYF	TGCAGCGTTGTGGGGGCTGGCGAAGGCGTGGATACGCAGTATTTT
.	.	TRBV7-2	TRBJ2-7	CASSPGPSGTYEQYF	TGTGCCAGCAGCCCGGGGCCGAGCGGAACCTACGAGCAGTACTTC
.	.	TRBV20-1	TRBJ1-2	CSAREPGTLSNYGYTF	TGCAGTGCTAGAGAACCAGGCACTCTTTCTAACTATGGCTACACCTTC
TRBD1	.	TRBV20-1	TRBJ2-3	CSAMGQGTDTQYF	TGCAGTGCTATGGGACAGGGAACAGATACGCAGTATTTT
.	.	TRBV10-3	TRBJ2-1	CAIINWYNEQFF	TGTGCCATCATCAACTGGTACAATGAGCAGTTCTTC
.	.	TRBV15	TRBJ2-7	CATSREGGHYEQYF	TGTGCCACCAGCAGAGAGGGTGGGCACTACGAGCAGTACTTC
TRBD2	few	TRBV2	TRBJ2-1	CASRETSGGLNLNYNEQFF	TGTGCCAGCAGGGAAACTAGCGGGGGGTTAAACCTGAACTACAATGAGCAGTTCTTC
TRBD1	.	TRBV6-2/TRBV6-3	TRBJ1-6	CASTDGTDYSPLHF	TGTGCCAGCACGGATGGGACAGATTATTCACCCCTCCACTTT
TRBD2	.	TRBV20-1	TRBJ2-1	CSAMTSGSSNEQFF	TGCAGTGCTATGACTAGCGGGAGTTCCAATGAGCAGTTCTTC
.	few	TRBV10-3	TRBJ2-6	CAISAGSGANVLTF	TGTGCCATCAGTGCCGGGTCCGGGGCCAACGTCCTGACTTTC
.	.	TRBV20-1	TRBJ1-2	CSAPFREANYGYTF	TGCAGTGCTCCCTTCAGGGAGGCGAACTATGGCTACACCTTC
.	many	TRBV10-3	TRBJ2-5	CATEPRGGETQYF	TGTGCCACCGAGCCGAGGGGGGGAGAGACCCAGTACTTC
.	.	TRBV6-5	TRBJ1-4	CASSYSSRGTGKLFF	TGTGCCAGCAGTTACTCGTCAAGGGGAACGGGGAAACTGTTTTTT
.	.	TRBV10-2	TRBJ2-7	CATTTSRFDEQYF	TGCGCCACGACGACTAGTAGGTTTGACGAGCAGTACTTC
.	.	TRBV2	TRBJ2-3	CASSEATGGTQYF	TGTGCCAGCAGTGAAGCGACTGGGGGGACGCAGTATTTT
.	few	TRBV3-1	TRBJ2-1	CASSQDPRADNEQFF	TGTGCCAGCAGCCAAGATCCGAGGGCGGACAATGAGCAGTTCTTC
TRBD1	.	TRBV7-8	TRBJ1-2	CASSLGGDRRHGYTF	TGTGCCAGCAGCTTAGGAGGGGACAGACGACATGGCTACACCTTC
.	.	TRBV13	TRBJ2-2	CASSLSLVSGELFF	TGTGCCAGCAGCTTAAGTCTTGTTTCGGGAGAGCTGTTTTTT
TRBD2	.	TRBV6-5	TRBJ2-7	CASRRLARDEQYF	TGTGCCAGCAGGAGACTAGCTCGCGACGAGCAGTACTTC
.	.	TRBV29-1	TRBJ1-1	CSVVGGGFEAFF	TGCAGCGTTGTTGGTGGTGGGTTCGAAGCTTTCTTT
.	.	TRBV9	TRBJ2-3	CASSTGTAGTDTQYF	TGTGCCAGCAGCACCGGGACTGCGGGGACAGATACGCAGTATTTT
TRBD2	few	TRBV20-1	TRBJ2-7	CSARDAGTSSYEQYF	TGCAGTGCTAGAGACGCCGGGACTAGCTCCTACGAGCAGTACTTC
.	.	TRBV27	TRBJ1-2	CASSTQGHNNYGYTF	TGTGCCAGCTCCACTCAGGGACACAATAACTATGGCTACACCTTC
TRBD1	.	TRBV28	TRBJ1-2	CASSFRDRDNYGYTF	TGTGCCAGCAGTTTCCGGGACAGGGATAACTATGGCTACACCTTC
TRBD2	.	TRBV5-6	TRBJ2-5	CASSSAGASKNIRYF	TGTGCCAGCAGCTCGGCGGGAGCTAGCAAAAACATTCGGTACTTC
TRBD1	.	TRBV7-2	TRBJ1-6	CASRQNTGDRNSPLHF	TGTGCCAGCAGACAGAACACAGGGGATAGAAATTCACCCCTCCACTTT
TRBD2	.	TRBV5-1	TRBJ2-5	CASTQLAGPRETQYF	TGCGCCAGCACCCAACTAGCGGGGCCACGAGAGACCCAGTACTTC
.	.	TRBV6-5	TRBJ1-2	CASSLKSAYGYTF	TGTGCCAGCAGCCTTAAAAGTGCCTATGGCTACACCTTC
.	few	TRBV7-2	TRBJ2-3	CASSREGRGSTDTQYF	TGTGCCAGCAGCCGAGAGGGGCGGGGTAGCACAGATACGCAGTATTTT
TRBD1	few	TRBV18	TRBJ2-5	CASSPQGARQETQYF	TGTGCCAGCTCTCCTCAGGGGGCGCGCCAAGAGACCCAGTACTTC
TRBD1	few	TRBV5-1	TRBJ1-2	CASSLGQGSYDGYTF	TGCGCCAGCAGCTTGGGACAGGGGAGCTATGATGGCTACACCTTC